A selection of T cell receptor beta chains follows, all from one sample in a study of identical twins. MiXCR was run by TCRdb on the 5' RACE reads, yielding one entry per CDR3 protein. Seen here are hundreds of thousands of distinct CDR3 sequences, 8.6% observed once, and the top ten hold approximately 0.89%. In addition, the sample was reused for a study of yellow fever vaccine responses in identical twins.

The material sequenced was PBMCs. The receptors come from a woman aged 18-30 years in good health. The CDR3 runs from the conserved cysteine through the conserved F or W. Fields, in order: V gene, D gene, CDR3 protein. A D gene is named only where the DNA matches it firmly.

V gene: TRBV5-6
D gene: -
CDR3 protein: CASSLGPARGAYNEQFF

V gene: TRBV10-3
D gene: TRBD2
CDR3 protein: CAISVDSGRGEQFF

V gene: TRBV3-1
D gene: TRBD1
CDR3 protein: CASSQGNRGSLGLALHF

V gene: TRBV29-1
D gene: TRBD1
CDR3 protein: CSANRPGGSTDTQYF

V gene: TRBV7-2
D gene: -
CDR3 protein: CASSFNVMVDTQYF

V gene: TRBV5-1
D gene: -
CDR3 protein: CASSPDGNQPQHF

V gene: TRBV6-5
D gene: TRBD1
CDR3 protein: CASRRTGGGYTF

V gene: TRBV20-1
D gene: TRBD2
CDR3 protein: CSARGRLAGDRGNEQFF

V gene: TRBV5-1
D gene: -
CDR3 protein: CASSLMGDTQETQYF

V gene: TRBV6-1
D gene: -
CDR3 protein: CASTILPQGGGYTF

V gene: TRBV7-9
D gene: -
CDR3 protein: CASSPVQSRDEQYF

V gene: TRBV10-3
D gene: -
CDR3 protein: CAINTGVQETQYF

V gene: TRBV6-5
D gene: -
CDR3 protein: CASSYSWGVNYGYTF

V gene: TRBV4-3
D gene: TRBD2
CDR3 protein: CASSQGLAGPNEQFF

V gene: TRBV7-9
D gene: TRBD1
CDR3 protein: CASSLTGGIETQYF

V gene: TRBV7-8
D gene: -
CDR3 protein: CASSFPNRRANTGELFF

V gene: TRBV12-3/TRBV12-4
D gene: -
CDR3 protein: CASSPQTTNTGELFF

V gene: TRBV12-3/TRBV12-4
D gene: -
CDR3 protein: CASSFLMGQNTGELFF

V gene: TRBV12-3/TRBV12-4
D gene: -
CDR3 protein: CASSLAPRPNEKLFF

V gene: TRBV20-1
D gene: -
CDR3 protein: CSARVRTGYTF

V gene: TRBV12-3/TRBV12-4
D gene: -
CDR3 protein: CASRLNSEQFF

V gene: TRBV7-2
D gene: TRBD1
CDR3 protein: CASSLDRGNEQYF

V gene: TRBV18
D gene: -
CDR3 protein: CASSPGNYGYTF

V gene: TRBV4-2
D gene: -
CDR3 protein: CASSQDPRDYEQYF

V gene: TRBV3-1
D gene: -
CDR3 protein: CASSPGHYTGELFF

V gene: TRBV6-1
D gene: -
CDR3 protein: CASRAQEGAKNIQYF

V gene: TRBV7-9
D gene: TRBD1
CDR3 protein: CASSLGQGDRDEQFF

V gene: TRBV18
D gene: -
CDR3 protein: CASSPIADTQYF

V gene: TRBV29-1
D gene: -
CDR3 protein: CSVEASGGEQETQYF

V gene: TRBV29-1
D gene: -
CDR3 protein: CSVDLVGSLPYF

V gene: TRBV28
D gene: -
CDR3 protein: CASGPNQGIYEQYF

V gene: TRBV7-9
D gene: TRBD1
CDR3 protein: CASSEAGGDSPLHF

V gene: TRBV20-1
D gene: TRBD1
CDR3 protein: CSAARRPNGQEAGELFF

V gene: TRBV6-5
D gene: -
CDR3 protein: CASSQGWEAFF

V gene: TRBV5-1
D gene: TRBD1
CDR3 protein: CASSLDQGAGEKLFF

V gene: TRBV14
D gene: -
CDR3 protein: CASSQVYSTDTQYF

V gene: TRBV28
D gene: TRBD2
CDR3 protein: CASTLGREEGETQYF

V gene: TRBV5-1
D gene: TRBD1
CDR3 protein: CASSYRTGTATDTQYF

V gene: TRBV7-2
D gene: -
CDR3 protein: CASTLLDTQYF

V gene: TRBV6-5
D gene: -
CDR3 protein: CASNIGDTQYF

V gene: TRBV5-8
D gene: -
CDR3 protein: CASSFLLPGRTDTQYF

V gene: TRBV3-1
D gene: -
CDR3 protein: CASSQVGGREYF

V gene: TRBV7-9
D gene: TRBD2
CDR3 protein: CASSRGTSGKETQYF

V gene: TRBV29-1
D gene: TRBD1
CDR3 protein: CSVDPQGASNQPQHF

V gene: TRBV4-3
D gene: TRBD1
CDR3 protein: CASSQDQGANTGELFF

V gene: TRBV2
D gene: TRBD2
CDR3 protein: CASSEASGKIYEQYF

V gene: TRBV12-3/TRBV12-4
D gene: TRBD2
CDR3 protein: CATNGGDSYNEQFF

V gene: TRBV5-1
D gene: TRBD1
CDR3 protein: CASSLAPGQGMSQYF

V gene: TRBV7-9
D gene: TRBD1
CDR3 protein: CASSLAGTGGFEQYF

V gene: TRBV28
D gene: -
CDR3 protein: CASRPGPTYEQYF

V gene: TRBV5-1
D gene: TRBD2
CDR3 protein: CASSSGLAAGFDEQFF

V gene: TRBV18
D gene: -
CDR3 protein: CASSGFNPQAGTDTQYF

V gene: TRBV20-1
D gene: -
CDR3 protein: CSARSGAGWNEQFF

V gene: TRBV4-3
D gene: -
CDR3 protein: CASSQEPINEQFF